These 16 T cell receptor beta chains share one sample of origin, sequenced in a study of CD8+ T cells in alopecia areata. RNA was extracted and reverse transcribed into cDNA as the sequencing template. Data came from immunoSEQ multiplex PCR; TCRdb stores just in-frame clones and leaves some out. The sample holds around 160,000 clones, 85% to 90% seen once. Sequenced here: CD8+ T cells sorted from blood, sampled at week 0. These receptors came from a human donor with alopecia areata.

The chain has TRBV30 and TRBJ2-7; D is possibly TRBD2 (5 bases). The CDR3 has 13 residues. Germline lookup yields CDR1 GTSNPN and CDR2 SVGIG (reference sequence). V was cut by 2 bases and J by 2 bases, with 10 bases left in between. CDR3 protein: CAWSSGWAYEQYF. CDR3 coding DNA: TGTGCCTGGAGTTCGGGGTGGGCCTACGAGCAGTACTTC.

This chain uses TRBV6-1 with TRBJ1-2; no clear D gene. Trimming shortened V by 2 bases and J by 6 bases, and 10 bases separated the two germline ends. The CDR3 consists of 13 residues. Germline lookup yields CDR1 MNHNS and CDR2 SASEGT. The CDR3 bases are TGTGCCAGCAGTGAAATGGCAGCTAATGGCTACACCTTC. Protein sequence: CASSEMAANGYTF.

As regards this clone: The same CDR3 also results from other DNA sequences found in this sample. The chain joins TRBV27 to TRBJ1-1; D ambiguous. The germline V gene encodes CDR1 MNHEY and CDR2 SMNVEV (reference sequence). The CDR3 length is 14 residues. Between the trimmed V and J ends, which lost 3 bases and 1 base, there was a span of 9 bases. The CDR3 loop is CASSLWGPNTEAFF. The CDR3 DNA reads as TGTGCCAGCAGTTTGTGGGGTCCGAACACTGAAGCTTTCTTT.

The chain carries TRBV4-2 and TRBJ1-1; D gene uncertain. Germline CDR1 and CDR2: LGHNA and YNFKEQ. This CDR3 spans 17 amino acids. Between the trimmed V and J ends, which lost 4 bases and 0 bases, there was a span of 18 bases. CDR3 nucleotides: TGTGCCAGCAGCCCTCTAGGTGACGAGATTATGAACACTGAAGCTTTCTTT. Residues: CASSPLGDEIMNTEAFF.

The table lists this clone with a count of one. This rearrangement joins TRBV5-8 to TRBJ2-2; D gene unclear. The CDR3 extends over 15 amino acids. V lost 4 bases and J lost 1, with 11 bases in between. Germline V gives CDR1 SGHTS, CDR2 YDEGEE. The CDR3, as DNA: TGTGCCAGCAGCCCCCCACACAGGAACACCGGGGAGCTGTTTTTT. This sequence encodes CASSPPHRNTGELFF.

The chain is built from TRBV2 and TRBJ2-7; 9 nucleotides align to TRBD2. CDR1 is SNHLY, CDR2 FYNNEI, per germline. This CDR3 region has 15 residues. V lost 2 bases and J lost 3; bases outside the gene matches: 5. CDR3 amino acids: CASSERLAGIYEQYF. The DNA for the CDR3 is TGTGCCAGCAGTGAAAGGCTAGCGGGAATCTACGAGCAGTACTTC. Full variable domain (remainder filled in from reference TRBV2 and TRBJ2-7): EPEVTQTPSHQVTQMGQEVILRCVPISNHLYFYWYRQILGQKVEFLVSFYNNEISEKSEIFDDQFSVERPDGSNFTLKIRSTKLEDSAMYFCASSERLAGIYEQYFGPGTRLTVT.

V usage is TRBV9 and J usage is TRBJ2-1, with D hard to call. With 0 bases removed from V and 0 bases from J, the gap between germline ends came to 10 bases. This CDR3 contains 16 residues. Germline CDR1 and CDR2: SGDLS and YYNGEE. The CDR3, as DNA: TGTGCCAGCAGCGTAGACCGATTGGGCTCCTACAATGAGCAGTTCTTC. Amino acids: CASSVDRLGSYNEQFF. Combining the CDR3 with reference TRBV9 and TRBJ2-1 gives the whole variable domain DSGVTQTPKHLITATGQRVTLRCSPRSGDLSVYWYQQSLDQGLQFLIQYYNGEERAKGNILERFSAQQFPDLHSELNLSSLELGDSALYFCASSVDRLGSYNEQFFGPGTRLTVL.

This chain joins TRBV6-1 and TRBJ1-1, with D hard to call. The CDR3 spans 11 residues. Germline V lookup: CDR1 MNHNS, CDR2 SASEGT. The V end was cut by 2 bases, the J end by 7 bases, with 5 bases between. CDR3 DNA sequence: TGTGCCAGCAGTGAACTCTTTGAAGCTTTCTTT. Translated: CASSELFEAFF.

The chain links TRBV19 to TRBJ2-3; a possible D gene is TRBD2 (6 bases). The CDR3 spans 15 residues. V gave up 5 bases and J gave up 0 bases, with 12 bases separating them. Per germline, CDR1 LNHDA and CDR2 SQIVND (reference sequence). The CDR3 DNA follows: TGTGCCAGTAGTTCTGCGGGGAGGAGCACAGATACGCAGTATTTT. Translating gives CASSSAGRSTDTQYF.

This chain connects TRBV27 to TRBJ2-7; possible D gene TRBD1, 7 bases. V lost 5 bases to trimming and J lost 2 bases, with 10 bases between them. Germline loops: CDR1 MNHEY, CDR2 SMNVEV (reference sequence). This CDR3 comprises 13 residues. The CDR3 region has the DNA TGTGCCAGCAGTGCGGGACAGCCCTACGAGCAGTACTTC. Its protein is CASSAGQPYEQYF.

The genes are TRBV2 and TRBJ2-1; no definite D call. The germline CDR1 and CDR2 sequences are SNHLY and FYNNEI. This CDR3 region has 13 residues. V was trimmed by 3 bases and J by 1 base, leaving 4 bases between them. CDR3 sequence: CASSEASYNEQFF. The CDR3 DNA reads as TGTGCCAGCAGTGAGGCTTCCTACAATGAGCAGTTCTTC.

The CDR3 protein is CASSLRAGALPTGELFF. The CDR3 nucleotides read TGTGCCAGCAGTTTAAGGGCGGGAGCGCTCCCTACCGGGGAGCTGTTTTTT. The J gene is TRBJ2-2, the V gene TRBV28; TRBD2 agrees at 7 bases. Germline lookup yields CDR1 MDHEN and CDR2 SYDVKM. V lost 2 bases, J lost 5 bases, and 11 bases stayed unmatched. CDR3 length: 17 residues.

The genes are TRBV6-1 and TRBJ2-1; the D call may be TRBD1 or TRBD2 (5 bases each). Per germline, CDR1 MNHNS and CDR2 SASEGT. The CDR3 covers 15 residues. V was cut by 7 bases and J by 8 bases, with 21 bases left in between. CDR3: CASTKGELIGDEQFF. The CDR3 DNA reads TGTGCCAGCACCAAAGGGGAGCTCATCGGCGATGAGCAGTTCTTC.

The DNA of the CDR3 is TGTGCCACCAGCAGAGAAGGGGTGGATGAGCAGTTCTTC. This encodes CATSREGVDEQFF. The V gene is TRBV15, the J gene TRBJ2-1; D is perhaps TRBD1 (5 bases). The CDR3 sequence is 13 residues long. V lost 0 bases and J lost 8, with 8 bases in between. Germline-derived CDR1 and CDR2 are LNHNV and YYDKDF (reference sequence).

This clone was detected a few times. The chain employs TRBV7-8 and TRBJ2-7; TRBD1 agrees at 9 bases. With 5 bases clipped from V and 1 base from J, the junction kept 12 bases outside the gene matches. The CDR3 totals 17 residues. Germline V lookup: CDR1 SGHVS, CDR2 FQNEAQ. The chain's CDR3 is CASSPTGTGYGSYEQYF. The CDR3 DNA is TGTGCCAGCAGCCCTACCGGGACAGGGTATGGTTCCTACGAGCAGTACTTC.

The chain is built from TRBV11-2 and TRBJ2-5, with 13 nucleotides matching TRBD2. Germline CDR1 and CDR2: SGHAT and FQNNGV. There are 19 residues in the CDR3. Trimming cost V 5 bases and J 5 bases; bases outside gene matches: 17. The CDR3 nucleotides read TGTGCCAGCAGCATACTAGCGGGAGGGCCATGGGGCATCTTTGAGACCCAGTACTTC. It codes for CASSILAGGPWGIFETQYF.